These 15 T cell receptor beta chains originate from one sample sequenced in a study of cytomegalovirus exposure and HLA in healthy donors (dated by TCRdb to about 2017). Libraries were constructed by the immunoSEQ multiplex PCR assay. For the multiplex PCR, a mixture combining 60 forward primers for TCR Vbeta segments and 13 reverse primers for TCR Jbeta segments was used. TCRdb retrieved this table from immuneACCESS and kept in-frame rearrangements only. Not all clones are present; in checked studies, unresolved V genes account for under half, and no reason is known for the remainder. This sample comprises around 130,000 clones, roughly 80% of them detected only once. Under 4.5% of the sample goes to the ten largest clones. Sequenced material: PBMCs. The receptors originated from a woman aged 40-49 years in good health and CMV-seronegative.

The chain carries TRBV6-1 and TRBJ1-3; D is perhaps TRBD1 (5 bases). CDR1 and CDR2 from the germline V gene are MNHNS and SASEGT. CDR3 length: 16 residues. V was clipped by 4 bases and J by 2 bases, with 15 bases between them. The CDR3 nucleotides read TGTGCCAGCAGTGCGAATCAGGGCCCGGCTGGAAACACCATATATTTT. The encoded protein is CASSANQGPAGNTIYF.

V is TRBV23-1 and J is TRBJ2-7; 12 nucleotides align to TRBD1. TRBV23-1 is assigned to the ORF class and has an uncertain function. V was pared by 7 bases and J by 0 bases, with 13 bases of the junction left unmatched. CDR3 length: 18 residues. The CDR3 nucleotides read TGCGCCAGCACTTGCGGCGGGACAGGGGGCCGCCACTCCTACGAGCAGTACTTC. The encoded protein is CASTCGGTGGRHSYEQYF.

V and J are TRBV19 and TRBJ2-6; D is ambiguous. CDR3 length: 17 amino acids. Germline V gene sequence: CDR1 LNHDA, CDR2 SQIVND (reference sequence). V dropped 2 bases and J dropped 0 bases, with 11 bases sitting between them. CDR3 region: CASSIFAEFSGANVLTF. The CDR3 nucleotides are TGTGCCAGTAGTATATTTGCGGAATTCTCTGGGGCCAACGTCCTGACTTTC.

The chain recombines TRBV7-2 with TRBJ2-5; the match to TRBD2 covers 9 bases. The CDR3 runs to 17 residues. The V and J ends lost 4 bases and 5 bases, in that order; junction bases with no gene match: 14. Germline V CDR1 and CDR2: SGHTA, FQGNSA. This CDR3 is CASSSRPASGGRETQYF. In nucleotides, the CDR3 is TGTGCCAGCAGCTCCCGCCCGGCAAGCGGGGGGAGGGAGACCCAGTACTTC.

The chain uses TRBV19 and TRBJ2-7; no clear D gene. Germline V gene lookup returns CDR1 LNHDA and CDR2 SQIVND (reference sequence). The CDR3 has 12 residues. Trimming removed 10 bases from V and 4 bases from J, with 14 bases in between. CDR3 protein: CATGPSGYEQYF. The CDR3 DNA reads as TGTGCCACCGGCCCCTCCGGGTACGAGCAGTACTTC.

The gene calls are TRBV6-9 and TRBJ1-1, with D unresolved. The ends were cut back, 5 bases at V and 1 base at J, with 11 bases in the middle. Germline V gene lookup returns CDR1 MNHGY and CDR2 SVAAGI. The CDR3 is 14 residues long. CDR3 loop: CASSQTEENTEAFF. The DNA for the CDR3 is TGTGCCAGCAGTCAGACCGAGGAGAACACTGAAGCTTTCTTT.

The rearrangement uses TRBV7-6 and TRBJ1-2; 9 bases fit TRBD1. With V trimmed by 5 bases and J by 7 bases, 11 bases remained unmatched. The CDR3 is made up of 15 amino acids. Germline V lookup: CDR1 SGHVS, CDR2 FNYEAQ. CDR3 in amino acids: CASSARQGGSGGYTF. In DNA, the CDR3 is TGTGCCAGCAGCGCGAGACAGGGGGGGTCCGGTGGCTACACCTTC.

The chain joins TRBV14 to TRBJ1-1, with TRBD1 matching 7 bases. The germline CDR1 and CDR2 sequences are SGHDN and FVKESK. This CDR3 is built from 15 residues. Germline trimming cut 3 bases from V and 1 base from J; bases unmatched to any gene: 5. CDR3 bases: TGTGCCAGCAGCCAGAAGCGACAGGGGAACACTGAAGCTTTCTTT. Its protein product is CASSQKRQGNTEAFF.

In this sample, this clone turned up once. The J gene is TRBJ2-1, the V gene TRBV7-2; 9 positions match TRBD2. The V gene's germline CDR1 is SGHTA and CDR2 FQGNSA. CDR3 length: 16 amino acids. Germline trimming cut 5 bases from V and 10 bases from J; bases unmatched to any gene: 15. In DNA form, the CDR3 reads TGTGCCAGCAGCCCCGGGCGGGGACTAGCTATTGGGGAGCAGTTCTTC. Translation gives CASSPGRGLAIGEQFF.

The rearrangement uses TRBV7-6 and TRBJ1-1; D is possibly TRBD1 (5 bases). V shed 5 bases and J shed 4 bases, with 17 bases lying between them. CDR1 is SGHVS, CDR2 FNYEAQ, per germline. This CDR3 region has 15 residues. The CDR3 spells CASSLEGRAFTEAFF. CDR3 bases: TGTGCCAGCAGCCTAGAAGGCAGGGCCTTCACTGAAGCTTTCTTT.

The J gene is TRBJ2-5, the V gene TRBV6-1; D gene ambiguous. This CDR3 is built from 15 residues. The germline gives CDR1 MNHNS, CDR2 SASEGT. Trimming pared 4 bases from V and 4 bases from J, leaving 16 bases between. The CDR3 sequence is CASSADSVGLETQYF. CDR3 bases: TGTGCCAGCAGTGCCGACTCAGTAGGCCTAGAGACCCAGTACTTC.

CDR3 nucleotides: TGTGCCAGCTGTAGCGGGGTGAACACCGGGGAGCTGTTTTTT. As protein: CASCSGVNTGELFF. The V call is TRBV2, the J call TRBJ2-2; 8 bases line up with TRBD2. J gave up 1 base and V 8 bases, and 3 bases lay outside the gene matches. There are 14 residues in the CDR3. Germline CDR1 is SNHLY and CDR2 is FYNNEI. The full variable domain, completed using reference TRBV2 and TRBJ2-2, is EPEVTQTPSHQVTQMGQEVILRCVPISNHLYFYWYRQILGQKVEFLVSFYNNEISEKSEIFDDQFSVERPDGSNFTLKIRSTKLEDSAMYFCASCSGVNTGELFFGEGSRLTVL.

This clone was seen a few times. Written as DNA, the CDR3 is TGTGCCAGCAGCTCGCGGGACGGATTGAATGAAAAACTGTTTTTT. This sequence encodes CASSSRDGLNEKLFF. This chain links TRBV7-9 with TRBJ1-4, with a tentative D call TRBD1 (5 bases). Germline V gene data show CDR1 as SEHNR and CDR2 as FQNEAQ (reference sequence). The CDR3 spans 15 residues. The V and J ends lost 4 bases and 5 bases respectively, with 14 bases between them.

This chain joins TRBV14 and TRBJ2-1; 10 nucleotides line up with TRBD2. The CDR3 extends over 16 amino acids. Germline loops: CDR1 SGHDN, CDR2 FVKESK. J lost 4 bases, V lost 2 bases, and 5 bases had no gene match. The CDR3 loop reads CASSQPLAGAYNEQFF. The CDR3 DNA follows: TGTGCCAGCAGCCAACCTCTAGCGGGGGCGTACAATGAGCAGTTCTTC. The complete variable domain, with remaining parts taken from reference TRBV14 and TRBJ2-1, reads EAGVTQFPSHSVIEKGQTVTLRCDPISGHDNLYWYRRVMGKEIKFLLHFVKESKQDESGMPNNRFLAERTGGTYSTLKVQPAELEDSGVYFCASSQPLAGAYNEQFFGPGTRLTVL.

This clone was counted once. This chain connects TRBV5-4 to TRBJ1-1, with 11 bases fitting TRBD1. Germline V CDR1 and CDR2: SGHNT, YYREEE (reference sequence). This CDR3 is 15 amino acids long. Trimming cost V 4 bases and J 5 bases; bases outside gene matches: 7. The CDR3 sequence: CASSEDRGQLTEAFF. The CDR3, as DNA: TGTGCCAGCAGCGAGGACAGGGGGCAGCTAACTGAAGCTTTCTTT.